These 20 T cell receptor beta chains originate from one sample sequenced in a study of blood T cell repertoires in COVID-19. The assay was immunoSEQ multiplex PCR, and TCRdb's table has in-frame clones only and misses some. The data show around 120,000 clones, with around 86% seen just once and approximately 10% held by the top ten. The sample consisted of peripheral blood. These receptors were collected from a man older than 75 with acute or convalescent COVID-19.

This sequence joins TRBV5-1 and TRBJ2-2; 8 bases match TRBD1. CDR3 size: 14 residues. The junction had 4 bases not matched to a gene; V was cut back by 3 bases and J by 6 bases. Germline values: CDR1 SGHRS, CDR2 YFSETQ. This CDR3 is CASSSLDRAGELFF. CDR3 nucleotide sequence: TGCGCCAGCAGCTCGCTGGACAGGGCCGGGGAGCTGTTTTTT. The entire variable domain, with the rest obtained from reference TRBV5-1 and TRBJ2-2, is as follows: KAGVTQTPRYLIKTRGQQVTLSCSPISGHRSVSWYQQTPGQGLQFLFEYFSETQRNKGNFPGRFSGRQFSNSRSEMNVSTLELGDSALYLCASSSLDRAGELFFGEGSRLTVL.

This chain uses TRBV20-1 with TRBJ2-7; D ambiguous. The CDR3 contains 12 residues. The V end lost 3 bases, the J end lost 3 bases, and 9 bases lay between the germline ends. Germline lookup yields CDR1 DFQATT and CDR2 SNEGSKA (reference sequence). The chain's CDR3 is CSASVGNYEQYF. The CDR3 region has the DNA TGCAGTGCTAGTGTGGGCAACTACGAGCAGTACTTC.

CDR3 amino acids: CASSLRTGGGGETQYF. CDR3 nucleotide sequence: TGCGCCAGCAGCTTACGAACAGGGGGCGGTGGGGAGACCCAGTACTTC. The V gene is TRBV5-1, the J gene TRBJ2-5; 9 positions match TRBD1. J lost 5 bases, V lost 2 bases, and 10 bases had no gene match. Germline lookup yields CDR1 SGHRS and CDR2 YFSETQ. The CDR3 loop spans 16 amino acids.

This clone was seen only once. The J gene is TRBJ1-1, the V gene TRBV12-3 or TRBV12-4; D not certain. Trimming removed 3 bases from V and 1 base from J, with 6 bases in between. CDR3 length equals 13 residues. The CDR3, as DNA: TGTGCCAGCAGTTTTCAGGCGAACACTGAAGCTTTCTTT. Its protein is CASSFQANTEAFF.

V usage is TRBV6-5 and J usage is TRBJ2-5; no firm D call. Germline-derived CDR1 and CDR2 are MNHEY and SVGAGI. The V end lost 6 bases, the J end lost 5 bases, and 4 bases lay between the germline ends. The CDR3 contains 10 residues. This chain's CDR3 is CASRRETQYF. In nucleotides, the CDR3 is TGTGCCAGCAGACGGGAGACCCAGTACTTC.

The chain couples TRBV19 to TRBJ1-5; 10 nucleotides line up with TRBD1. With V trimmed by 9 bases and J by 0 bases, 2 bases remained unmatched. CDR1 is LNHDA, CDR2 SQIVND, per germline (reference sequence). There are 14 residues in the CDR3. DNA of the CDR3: TGTGCCAGCAGGGACAGGGGTAGCAATCAGCCCCAGCATTTT. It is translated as CASRDRGSNQPQHF.

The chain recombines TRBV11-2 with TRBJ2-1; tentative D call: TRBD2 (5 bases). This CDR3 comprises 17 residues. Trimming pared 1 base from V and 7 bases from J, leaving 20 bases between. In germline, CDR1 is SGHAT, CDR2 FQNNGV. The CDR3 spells CASSLGGTAGLRNEQFF. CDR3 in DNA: TGTGCCAGCAGCTTAGGAGGAACGGCGGGCTTGAGGAATGAGCAGTTCTTC.

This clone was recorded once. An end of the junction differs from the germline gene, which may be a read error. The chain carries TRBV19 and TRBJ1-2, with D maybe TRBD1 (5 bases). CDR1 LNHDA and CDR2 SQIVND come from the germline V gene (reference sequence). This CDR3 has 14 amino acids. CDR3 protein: CASGGDFPDYDYTF. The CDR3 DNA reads TGTGCCAGCGGAGGGGACTTCCCGGACTATGACTACACCTTC. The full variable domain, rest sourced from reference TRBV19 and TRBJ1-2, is DGGITQSPKYLFRKEGQNVTLSCEQNLNHDAMYWYRQDPGQGLRLIYYSQIVNDFQKGDIAEGYSVSREKKESFPLTVTSAQKNPTAFYLCASGGDFPDYDYTFGSGTRLTVV.

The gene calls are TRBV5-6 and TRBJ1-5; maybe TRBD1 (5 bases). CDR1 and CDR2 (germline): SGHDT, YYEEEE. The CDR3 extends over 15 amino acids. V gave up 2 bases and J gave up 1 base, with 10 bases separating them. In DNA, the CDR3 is TGTGCCAGCAGCTTCGGGGGAGGAAGCAATCAGCCCCAGCATTTT. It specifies CASSFGGGSNQPQHF.

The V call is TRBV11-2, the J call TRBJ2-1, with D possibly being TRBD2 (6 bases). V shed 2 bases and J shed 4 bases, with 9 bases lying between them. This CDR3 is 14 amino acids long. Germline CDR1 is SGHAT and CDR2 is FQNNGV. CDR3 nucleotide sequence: TGTGCCAGCAGCTTACGCGGGACTTACAATGAGCAGTTCTTC. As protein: CASSLRGTYNEQFF.

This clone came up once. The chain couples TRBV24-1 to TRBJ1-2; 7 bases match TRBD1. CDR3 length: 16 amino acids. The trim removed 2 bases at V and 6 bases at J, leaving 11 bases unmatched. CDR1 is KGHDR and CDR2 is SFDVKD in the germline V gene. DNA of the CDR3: TGTGCCACCAGTGATTCCGGGGACAGTGGAGCCAATGGCTACACCTTC. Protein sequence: CATSDSGDSGANGYTF.

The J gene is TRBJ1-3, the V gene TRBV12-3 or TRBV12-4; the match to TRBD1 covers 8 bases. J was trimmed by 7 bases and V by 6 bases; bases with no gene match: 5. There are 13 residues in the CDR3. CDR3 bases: TGTGCCAGCAGGGAACGACAGGGGAACACCATATATTTT. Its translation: CASRERQGNTIYF.

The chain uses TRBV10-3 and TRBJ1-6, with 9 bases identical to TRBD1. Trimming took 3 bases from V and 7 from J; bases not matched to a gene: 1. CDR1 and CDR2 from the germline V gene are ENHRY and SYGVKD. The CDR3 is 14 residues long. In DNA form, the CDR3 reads TGTGCCATCAGTGAACAGGGGGCCAATTCACCCCTCCACTTT. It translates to CAISEQGANSPLHF.

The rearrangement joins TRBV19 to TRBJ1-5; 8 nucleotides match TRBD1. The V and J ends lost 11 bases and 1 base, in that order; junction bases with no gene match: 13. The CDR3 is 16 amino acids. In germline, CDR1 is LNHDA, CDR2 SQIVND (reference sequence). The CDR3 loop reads CAGKVGQGWSNQPQHF. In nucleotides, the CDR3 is TGTGCCGGGAAGGTCGGACAGGGTTGGAGCAATCAGCCCCAGCATTTT.

The chain's CDR3 is CASSKETMNTEAFF. The CDR3 region has the DNA TGTGCCAGTAGTAAGGAGACTATGAACACTGAAGCTTTCTTT. The V call is TRBV19, the J call TRBJ1-1; D gene ambiguous. CDR3 length: 14 residues. In germline, CDR1 is LNHDA, CDR2 SQIVND (reference sequence). The ends were cut back, 4 bases at V and 0 bases at J, with 9 bases in the middle.

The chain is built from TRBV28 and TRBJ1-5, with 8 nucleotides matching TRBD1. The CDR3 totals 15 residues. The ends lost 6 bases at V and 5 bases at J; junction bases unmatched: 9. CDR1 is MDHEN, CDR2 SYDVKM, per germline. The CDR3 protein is CASRDPGGAYQPQHF. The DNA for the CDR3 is TGTGCCAGCAGAGACCCAGGGGGCGCATATCAGCCCCAGCATTTT.

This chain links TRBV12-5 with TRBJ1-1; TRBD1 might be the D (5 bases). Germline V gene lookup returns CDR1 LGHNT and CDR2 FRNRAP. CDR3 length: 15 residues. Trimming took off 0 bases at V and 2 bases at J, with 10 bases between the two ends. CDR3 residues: CASGLVTGDNTEAFF. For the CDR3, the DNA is TGTGCTAGTGGTTTGGTCACGGGGGATAACACTGAAGCTTTCTTT.

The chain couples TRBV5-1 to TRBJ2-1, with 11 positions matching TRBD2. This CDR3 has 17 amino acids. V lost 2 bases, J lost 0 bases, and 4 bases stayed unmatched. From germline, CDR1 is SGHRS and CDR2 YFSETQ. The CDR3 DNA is TGCGCCAGCAGCTTCTCGACTAGCGGGGTCTCCTACAATGAGCAGTTCTTC. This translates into CASSFSTSGVSYNEQFF.

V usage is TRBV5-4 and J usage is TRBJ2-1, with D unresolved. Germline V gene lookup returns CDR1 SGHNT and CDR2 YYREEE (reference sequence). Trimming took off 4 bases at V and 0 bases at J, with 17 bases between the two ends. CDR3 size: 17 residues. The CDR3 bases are TGTGCCAGCAGCCCGGATGGCGGAAGAAGCTCCTACAATGAGCAGTTCTTC. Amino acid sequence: CASSPDGGRSSYNEQFF.

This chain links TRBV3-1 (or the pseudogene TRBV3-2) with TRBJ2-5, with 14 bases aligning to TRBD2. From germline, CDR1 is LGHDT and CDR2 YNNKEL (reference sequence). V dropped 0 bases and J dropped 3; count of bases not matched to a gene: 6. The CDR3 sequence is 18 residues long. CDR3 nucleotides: TGTGCCAGCAGCCAAGACGTTCGGACTAGCGGGGGGAAAGAGACCCAGTACTTC. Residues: CASSQDVRTSGGKETQYF.